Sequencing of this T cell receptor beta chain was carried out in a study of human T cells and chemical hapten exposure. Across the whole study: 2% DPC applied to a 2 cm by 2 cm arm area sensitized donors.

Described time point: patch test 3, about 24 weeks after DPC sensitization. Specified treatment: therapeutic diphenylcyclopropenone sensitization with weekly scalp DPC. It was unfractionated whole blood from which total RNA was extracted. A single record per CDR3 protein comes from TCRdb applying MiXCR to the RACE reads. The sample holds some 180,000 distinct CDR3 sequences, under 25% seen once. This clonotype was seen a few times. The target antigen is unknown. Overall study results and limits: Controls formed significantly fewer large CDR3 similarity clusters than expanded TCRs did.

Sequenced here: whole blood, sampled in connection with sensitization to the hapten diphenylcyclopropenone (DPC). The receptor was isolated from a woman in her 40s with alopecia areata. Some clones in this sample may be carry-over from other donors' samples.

For the CDR3, the DNA is TGTGCCAGCAGCGTAGGGGACAGGGTCTACTACGAGCAGTACTTC. Translating gives CASSVGDRVYYEQYF. The chain recombines TRBV9 with TRBJ2-7; 9 bases agree with TRBD1. V was pared by 0 bases and J by 3 bases, with 4 bases of the junction left unmatched. This CDR3 comprises 15 residues. CDR1 is SGDLS and CDR2 is YYNGEE in the germline V gene.